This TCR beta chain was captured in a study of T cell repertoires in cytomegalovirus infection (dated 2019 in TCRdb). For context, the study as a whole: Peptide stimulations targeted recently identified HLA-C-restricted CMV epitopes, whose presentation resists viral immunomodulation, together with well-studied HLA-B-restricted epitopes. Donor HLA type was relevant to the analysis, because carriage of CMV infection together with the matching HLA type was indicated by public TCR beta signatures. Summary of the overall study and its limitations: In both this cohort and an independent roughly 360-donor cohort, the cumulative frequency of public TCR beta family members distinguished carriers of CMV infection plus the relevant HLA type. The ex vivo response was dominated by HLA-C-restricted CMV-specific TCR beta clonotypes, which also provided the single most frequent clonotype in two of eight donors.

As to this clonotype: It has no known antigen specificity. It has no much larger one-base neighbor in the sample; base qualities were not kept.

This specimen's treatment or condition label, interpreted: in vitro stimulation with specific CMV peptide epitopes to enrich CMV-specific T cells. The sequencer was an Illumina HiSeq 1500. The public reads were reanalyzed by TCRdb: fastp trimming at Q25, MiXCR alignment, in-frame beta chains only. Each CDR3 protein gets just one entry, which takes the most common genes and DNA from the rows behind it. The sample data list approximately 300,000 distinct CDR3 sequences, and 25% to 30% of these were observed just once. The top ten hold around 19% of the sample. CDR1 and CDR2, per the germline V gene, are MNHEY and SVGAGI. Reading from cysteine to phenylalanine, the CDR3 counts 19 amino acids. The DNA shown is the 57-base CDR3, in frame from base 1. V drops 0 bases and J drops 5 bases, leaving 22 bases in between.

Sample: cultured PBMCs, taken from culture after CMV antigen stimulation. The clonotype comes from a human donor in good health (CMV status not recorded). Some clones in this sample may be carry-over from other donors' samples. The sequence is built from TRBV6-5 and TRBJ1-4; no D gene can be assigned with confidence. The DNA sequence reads TGTGCCAGCAGTTACTCGGAAAGGTCAGCTTCGCCAAAAAATGAAAAACTGTTTTTT. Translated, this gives CASSYSERSASPKNEKLFF.